The T cell receptor beta chain described here comes from a study of graft-versus-host responses after intestinal transplantation. Study summary: Every one of the recipients received anti-thymocyte globulin induction and afterwards took tacrolimus and steroids for about 3 years.

The method was immunoSEQ multiplex PCR; TCRdb's version includes in-frame clones alone and lacks a portion of them. The sample lists about 90,000 clones; roughly 89% were seen once. Overall study findings and caveats: GvH clones were identified in recipient marrow, with some first appearing in ileum or blood. Some patients had graft-donor T cell macrochimerism. In their allografts, the ratios of graft-versus-host to host-versus-graft T cell clones were high.

For this clone: Its antigen is as yet unknown.

The TCR was taken from a human donor who received an intestinal transplant. Sequences were derived from unstimulated CD4+ T cells sorted from spleen or lymph node cells, sampled before intestinal transplant.

This CDR3 reads CASSILAGGPGYNEQFF. For the CDR3, the DNA is TGTGCCAGTAGTATATTAGCGGGAGGCCCAGGTTACAATGAGCAGTTCTTC. This chain connects TRBV19 to TRBJ2-1; 10 bases map to TRBD2. CDR1 LNHDA and CDR2 SQIVND come from the germline V gene (reference sequence). The CDR3 is 17 residues long. The ends lost 2 bases at V and 4 bases at J; junction bases unmatched: 8.